This TCR beta chain appears in the sequencing data of a study of blood T cell repertoires in COVID-19. Overall study: Samples representing acute and convalescent COVID-19 were sourced from the United States, Italy and Spain. T cells, B-cell-depleted T cells, or PBMCs supplied cDNA or gDNA.

Under the authors' procedure: Amplifying reference gene primers gave estimates of nucleated cell counts. Method: immunoSEQ multiplex PCR; TCRdb's copy keeps in-frame clones and lacks some. The DNA was the basis for D and trimming; V, J and clone size are from that table. Of some 76,000 clones listed, more than 75% are singletons. V was shortened by 2 bases and J by 2 bases, with 7 bases between the two germline ends. Germline V gives CDR1 MDHEN, CDR2 SYDVKM. The CDR3 is 13 residues long. This receptor was obtained from a human donor in a cohort sampled during active COVID-19. Sequenced: peripheral blood. The chain couples TRBV28 to TRBJ2-7; D unclear. CDR3 region: CASSLVTAYEQYF. The CDR3 DNA is TGTGCCAGCAGTTTAGTTACAGCCTACGAGCAGTACTTC.